A single sample gave rise to the 12 T cell receptor beta chains below, sequenced in a study of blood T cells in healthy people across ages. Then a second PCR, running roughly 7 to 11 cycles, was carried out with a sample-barcoded 5' primer and a J-beta primer mix. TCRdb redid the calling of the 5' RACE reads with MiXCR, one entry per CDR3 protein. Here the sample spans around 580,000 distinct CDR3 sequences, more than 45% being singletons. Sequenced: blood. Receptor source: a man older than 75 in good health.

Only a few counts were recorded for this clonotype. This chain connects TRBV10-3 to TRBJ2-5, with D perhaps TRBD1 (5 bases). Germline CDR1 is ENHRY and CDR2 is SYGVKD. The germline V and J ends were trimmed by 0 bases and 4 bases, with 12 bases remaining between them. The CDR3 extends over 15 amino acids. CDR3 protein: CAISESQGIGETQYF. The CDR3 bases are TGTGCCATCAGTGAGTCGCAGGGTATTGGAGAGACCCAGTACTTC.

This chain uses TRBV28 with TRBJ2-7; D is perhaps TRBD1 (5 bases). The CDR3 extends over 14 amino acids. With 6 bases removed from V and 5 bases from J, the gap between germline ends came to 17 bases. The germline gives CDR1 MDHEN, CDR2 SYDVKM. As DNA, the CDR3 is TGTGCCAGCAGCCCCCCCCAGGGAAGACACGAGCAGTACTTC. It encodes CASSPPQGRHEQYF.

The chain uses TRBV12-3 or TRBV12-4 and TRBJ2-7; TRBD1 matches at 7 bases. J was trimmed by 7 bases and V by 4 bases; bases with no gene match: 7. The CDR3 runs 13 residues. The CDR3 sequence is CASSSRQGREQYF. Written as DNA, the CDR3 is TGTGCCAGCAGTTCCCGACAGGGTCGGGAGCAGTACTTC.

This rearrangement joins TRBV6-6 to TRBJ2-2, with D unclear. Trimming took off 7 bases at V and 3 bases at J, with 12 bases between the two ends. The CDR3 runs to 14 residues. In germline, CDR1 is MNHNY, CDR2 SVGAGI (reference sequence). CDR3 bases: TGTGCCAGCATCGAGGTACACGACACCGGGGAGCTGTTTTTT. It translates to CASIEVHDTGELFF.

This clonotype appeared a few times. The chain links TRBV27 to TRBJ2-7; D is possibly TRBD1 (5 bases). Germline V gene data show CDR1 as MNHEY and CDR2 as SMNVEV (reference sequence). The CDR3 length is 14 residues. Trimming cost V 6 bases and J 0 bases, with 12 bases left between them. CDR3 region: CASRRTRSSYEQYF. The CDR3 DNA reads as TGTGCCAGCAGACGGACACGTAGCTCCTACGAGCAGTACTTC.

The rearrangement links TRBV10-3 to TRBJ2-2; TRBD2 matches at 8 bases. There are 13 residues in the CDR3. After removal of 7 bases from V and 4 bases from J, the junction contained 2 bases not matched to a gene. The germline V gene has CDR1 ENHRY and CDR2 SYGVKD. CDR3 nucleotides: TGTGCCATCACCGGGGGGGCCACCGGGGAGCTGTTTTTT. It yields the protein CAITGGATGELFF.

The rearrangement joins TRBV5-1 to TRBJ2-1, with a possible D match to TRBD1 (6 bases). Germline V gene data show CDR1 as SGHRS and CDR2 as YFSETQ. Trimming stripped 1 base from V and 2 bases from J, with 10 bases between. This CDR3 comprises 15 residues. The chain's CDR3 is CASSLSRGTYNEQFF. The CDR3 nucleotides are TGCGCCAGCAGCTTGTCCAGGGGAACCTACAATGAGCAGTTCTTC.

The gene calls are TRBV29-1 and TRBJ2-3; D perhaps matches TRBD1 (5 bases). The CDR3 covers 11 residues. The germline CDR1 and CDR2 sequences are SQVTM and ANQGSEA. V gave up 3 bases and J gave up 4 bases, with 5 bases separating them. CDR3 residues: CSVETADTQYF. The DNA for the CDR3 is TGCAGCGTTGAGACAGCAGATACGCAGTATTTT.

Only a few counts were recorded for this clonotype. The V gene is TRBV20-1, the J gene TRBJ2-3, with TRBD1 identical over 8 bases. Germline V CDR1 and CDR2: DFQATT, SNEGSKA (reference sequence). CDR3 length: 13 amino acids. The ends lost 3 bases at V and 4 bases at J; junction bases unmatched: 3. As DNA, the CDR3 is TGCAGTGCTAGTACAGGGGGGTCAGATACGCAGTATTTT. It translates to CSASTGGSDTQYF.

This chain joins TRBV20-1 and TRBJ2-1, with 8 bases matching TRBD1. Trimming at V came to 5 bases and at J to 2 bases, leaving 5 bases not matched to a gene. The CDR3 spans 14 residues. CDR1 is DFQATT and CDR2 is SNEGSKA in the germline V gene (reference sequence). In DNA, the CDR3 is TGCAGTGCTTTAGACAGGGGAACCTACAATGAGCAGTTCTTC. Translated, it gives CSALDRGTYNEQFF.

This chain connects TRBV30 to TRBJ2-5; D might be TRBD1 (6 bases). V gave up 0 bases and J gave up 1 base, with 9 bases separating them. The CDR3 totals 14 residues. Per germline, CDR1 GTSNPN and CDR2 SVGIG (reference sequence). CDR3 region: CAWSVLTGQETQYF. In nucleotides, the CDR3 is TGTGCCTGGAGTGTACTGACAGGCCAAGAGACCCAGTACTTC.

A few counts support this clonotype. The chain couples TRBV27 to TRBJ1-5; TRBD1 matches at 7 bases. From germline, CDR1 is MNHEY and CDR2 SMNVEV (reference sequence). V shed 6 bases and J 0 bases; nucleotides not matched to a gene: 8. The CDR3 has 16 residues. CDR3: CASRPPGGASNQPQHF. The CDR3 region has the DNA TGTGCCAGCAGACCCCCAGGGGGGGCTAGCAATCAGCCCCAGCATTTT.